This T cell receptor (beta chain) comes out of a study of blood T cells in healthy people across ages. For the second PCR, which ran for roughly 6 to 12 cycles, a sample-barcoded 5' primer and a J-beta primer mix were used. TCRdb itself ran the 5' RACE reads through MiXCR, one entry per CDR3 protein. Counted here are approximately 800,000 distinct CDR3 sequences, about 62% occurring once; the ten biggest clones make up 20% to 25%. The CDR3 runs 14 residues. Trimming removed 6 bases from V and 3 bases from J, with 17 bases in between. Germline V lookup: CDR1 SQVTM, CDR2 ANQGSEA. The receptor's source is a man in his thirties or forties in good health. The chain employs TRBV29-1 and TRBJ1-2; possible D gene TRBD1, 6 bases. Material: blood. The CDR3 nucleotides are TGCAGCGTAGCCTACAGGGACGGAGACTATGGCTACACCTTC. The encoded protein is CSVAYRDGDYGYTF.